This TCR beta chain was profiled in a study of cytomegalovirus exposure and HLA in healthy donors. Study-level points and caveats: Cytomegalovirus association was listed for 164 TCR beta chains. A missense variant in DCLRE1C was later tied to TCR beta V- and J-gene trimming.

Primers for the PCR totalled 60 Vbeta and 13 Jbeta. Some clones are missing from TCRdb's copy, which holds only in-frame ones; the method was immunoSEQ multiplex PCR. The table records around 70,000 clones, approximately 79% of them present only once. J gave up 3 bases and V 3 bases, and 3 bases lay outside the gene matches. The CDR3 totals 15 residues. Germline V gene data show CDR1 as SGHNT and CDR2 as YYREEE (reference sequence). As for this clone: Its antigen remains unidentified.

Sequencing was performed on PBMCs. The TCR sequence derives from a woman in her thirties or forties in good health and CMV-seropositive. J is TRBJ2-3 and V is TRBV5-4; 11 bases are shared with TRBD2. In DNA form, the CDR3 reads TGTGCCAGCAGCTCGGGACTAGCGGTAACAGATACGCAGTATTTT. Encoded protein: CASSSGLAVTDTQYF.